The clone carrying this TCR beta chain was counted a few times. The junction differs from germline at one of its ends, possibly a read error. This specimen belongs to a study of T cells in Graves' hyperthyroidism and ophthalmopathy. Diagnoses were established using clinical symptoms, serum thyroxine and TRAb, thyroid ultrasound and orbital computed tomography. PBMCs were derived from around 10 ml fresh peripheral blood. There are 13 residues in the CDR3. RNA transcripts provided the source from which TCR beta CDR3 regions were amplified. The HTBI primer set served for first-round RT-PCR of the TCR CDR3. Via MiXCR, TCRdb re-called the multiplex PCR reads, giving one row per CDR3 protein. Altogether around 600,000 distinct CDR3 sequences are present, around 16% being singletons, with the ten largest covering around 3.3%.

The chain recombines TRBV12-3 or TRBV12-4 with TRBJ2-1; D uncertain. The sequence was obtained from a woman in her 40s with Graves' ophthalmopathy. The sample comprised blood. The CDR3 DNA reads TGTGGCAGCAGTTTAGGTTCTAGAACCGAGCAGTTCTTC. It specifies CGSSLGSRTEQFF.